This entry lists 21 T cell receptor beta chains sequenced from one sample in a study of T-cell reconstitution after alpha-beta-depleted transplantation in children. General study points: Two months or so post-transplant, alpha-beta T cells reportedly derived from several hundred expanded graft clones.

A TCRbeta library incorporating unique molecular identifiers was prepared. TCRdb used MiXCR to reprocess the PCR reads, holding one entry per CDR3 protein. The sample holds roughly 32,000 distinct CDR3 sequences, roughly 6.7% seen once. Their antigens remain unidentified. The material was peripheral blood, obtained 60 days after TCRalphabeta/CD19-depleted stem cell transplant. The receptors come from a child less than two years old who had a stem cell transplant for acute myeloid leukemia, so the T cells may come from the graft donor.

This chain uses TRBV12-3 or TRBV12-4 with TRBJ2-1, with D tentatively TRBD1 or TRBD2 (5 bases each). The CDR3 length is 14 residues. V shed 5 bases and J shed 2 bases, with 10 bases lying between them. CDR3 coding DNA: TGTGCCAGCAGTCCCCGGGACCCCTACAATGAGCAGTTCTTC. It encodes CASSPRDPYNEQFF.

This clonotype occurred a few times. V and J are TRBV19 and TRBJ2-7; a weak D match, TRBD2 (5 bases). The CDR3 has 14 residues. Trimming pared 8 bases from V and 2 bases from J, leaving 16 bases between. From germline, CDR1 is LNHDA and CDR2 SQIVND (reference sequence). CDR3 in amino acids: CASLDCRRTYEQYF. The DNA for the CDR3 is TGTGCCAGTCTAGATTGTAGGAGGACCTACGAGCAGTACTTC.

This clonotype was picked up many times. This rearrangement joins TRBV7-8 to TRBJ2-7; TRBD1 is a possible D gene (5 bases). Germline CDR1 reads SGHVS; CDR2 reads FQNEAQ. CDR3 length: 13 amino acids. V dropped 6 bases and J dropped 4 bases, with 13 bases sitting between them. CDR3 residues: CASSLRTLYEQYF. The CDR3 DNA is TGTGCCAGCAGTTTAAGGACACTTTACGAGCAGTACTTC.

This clonotype has at least ten counts. This chain joins TRBV3-1 and TRBJ1-4, with D unclear. Germline V gene data show CDR1 as LGHDT and CDR2 as YNNKEL (reference sequence). This CDR3 region has 17 residues. V gave up 3 bases and J gave up 0 bases, with 14 bases separating them. Written as DNA, the CDR3 is TGTGCCAGCAGCCAGAATCCTACCGCCGCAACTAATGAAAAACTGTTTTTT. Protein product: CASSQNPTAATNEKLFF. Supplemented by reference TRBV3-1 and TRBJ1-4, the full variable domain reads DTAVSQTPKYLVTQMGNDKSIKCEQNLGHDTMYWYKQDSKKFLKIMFSYNNKELIINETVPNRFSPKSPDKAHLNLHINSLELGDSAVYFCASSQNPTAATNEKLFFGSGTQLSVL.

In its sample, this clonotype was seen many times. The chain employs TRBV18 and TRBJ2-7, with 12 bases that match TRBD1. Germline V gene lookup returns CDR1 KGHSH and CDR2 LQKENI. Unmatched junction bases numbered 12, after V lost 6 bases and J lost 0 bases. The CDR3 sequence is 18 residues long. DNA for the CDR3: TGTGCCAGCTCGACCGGGACAGGGGGCCCCCAAGTCTCCTACGAGCAGTACTTC. Its translation is CASSTGTGGPQVSYEQYF.

This clonotype was counted ten times or more. V usage is TRBV20-1 and J usage is TRBJ1-2; D call uncertain. The CDR3 has 13 amino acids. Germline lookup yields CDR1 DFQATT and CDR2 SNEGSKA (reference sequence). Trimming removed 6 bases at V and 0 bases at J, with 11 bases between. The CDR3 reads CSAKELANYGYTF. DNA for the CDR3: TGCAGTGCCAAAGAGCTAGCTAACTATGGCTACACCTTC.

This clonotype was seen at least ten times. J is TRBJ2-1 and V is TRBV9; TRBD2 matches 10 bases. From germline, CDR1 is SGDLS and CDR2 YYNGEE. The CDR3 runs 15 residues. Trimming took 4 bases from V and 9 from J; bases not matched to a gene: 10. The CDR3, as DNA: TGTGCCAGCAGCTACGTTAGCGGGAGGATCGGTGAGCAGTTCTTC. It translates to CASSYVSGRIGEQFF.

This clonotype occurred many times. The chain employs TRBV29-1 and TRBJ1-2; 9 nucleotides line up with TRBD1. J was trimmed by 2 bases and V by 5 bases; bases with no gene match: 9. The CDR3 consists of 15 residues. Germline-derived CDR1 and CDR2 are SQVTM and ANQGSEA. CDR3 sequence: CSVRDRAPLNYGYTF. CDR3 in DNA: TGCAGCGTTCGGGACAGGGCCCCGTTAAACTATGGCTACACCTTC.

The table lists this clonotype with many counts. The chain's CDR3 is CATSLTRQGHEQYF. The CDR3 DNA follows: TGTGCCACCAGCCTTACTCGACAGGGCCACGAGCAGTACTTC. The chain has TRBV15 and TRBJ2-7; TRBD1 aligns across 7 bases. The germline gives CDR1 LNHNV, CDR2 YYDKDF (reference sequence). The V gene end was trimmed by 5 bases and the J gene end by 5 bases; junction bases not matched to a gene: 9. The CDR3 contains 14 residues.

Many counts were recorded for this clonotype. The chain joins TRBV6-5 to TRBJ2-2, with TRBD2 identical over 13 bases. V gave up 5 bases and J gave up 0 bases; unmatched junction bases: 3. Per the germline V gene, CDR1 is MNHEY and CDR2 is SVGAGI. The CDR3 consists of 17 residues. The CDR3 is CASSRGTSGTNTGELFF. In DNA form, the CDR3 reads TGTGCCAGCAGTAGGGGGACTAGCGGGACGAACACCGGGGAGCTGTTTTTT.

This clonotype was found many times. V usage is TRBV30 and J usage is TRBJ2-7, with TRBD1 identical over 8 bases. This CDR3 comprises 14 residues. V lost 4 bases and J lost 6; bases outside the gene matches: 11. Per the germline V gene, CDR1 is GTSNPN and CDR2 is SVGIG (reference sequence). CDR3 residues: CAWNIGTGFGEQYF. The CDR3 coding sequence is TGTGCCTGGAATATCGGGACAGGTTTCGGCGAGCAGTACTTC. Filled out from reference TRBV30 and TRBJ2-7, the complete variable domain reads SQTIHQWPATLVQPVGSPLSLECTVEGTSNPNLYWYRQAAGRGLQLLFYSVGIGQISSEVPQNLSASRPQDRQFILSSKKLLLSDSGFYLCAWNIGTGFGEQYFGPGTRLTVT.

This clonotype was counted only a few times. This chain uses TRBV20-1 with TRBJ1-2; no definite D call. Trimming removed 5 bases from V and 8 bases from J, with 15 bases in between. The length of the CDR3 is 12 residues. CDR1 and CDR2 (germline): DFQATT, SNEGSKA (reference sequence). The CDR3 DNA reads as TGCAGTGCTTCCCGTCGGGGTGAAGGCTACACCTTC. Translated, it gives CSASRRGEGYTF.

This clonotype appeared a few times. The V gene is TRBV7-3, the J gene TRBJ2-7; 9 bases agree with TRBD1. V was clipped by 2 bases and J by 3 bases; unmatched bases: 5. The length of the CDR3 is 15 residues. Germline V gene lookup returns CDR1 SGHTA and CDR2 FQGTGA. CDR3 nucleotide sequence: TGTGCCAGCAGCTTACATGGGACAGGGTTCTACGAGCAGTACTTC. This codes for CASSLHGTGFYEQYF.

The table lists this clonotype with many counts. The chain uses TRBV7-7 and TRBJ1-1; D call uncertain. V dropped 6 bases and J dropped 2 bases, with 10 bases sitting between them. The germline CDR1 and CDR2 sequences are SSHAT and FNYEAQ (reference sequence). The CDR3 is made up of 13 amino acids. CDR3 in DNA: TGTGCCAGCAGTCCCCTCTCCAACACTGAAGCTTTCTTT. It encodes CASSPLSNTEAFF.

This clonotype was found many times. CDR3 bases: TGTGCCAGCAACCTTAAAGCGGGACGGTACAATGAGCAGTTCTTC. This sequence encodes CASNLKAGRYNEQFF. This chain links TRBV7-9 with TRBJ2-1; 7 bases agree with TRBD2. Germline CDR1 SEHNR, CDR2 FQNEAQ (reference sequence). Trimming at V came to 7 bases and at J to 4 bases, leaving 10 bases not matched to a gene. The CDR3 loop spans 15 amino acids.

This clonotype was recorded many times. The V gene is TRBV12-3 or TRBV12-4, the J gene TRBJ2-4, with D perhaps matching TRBD2 (6 bases). V lost 6 bases, J lost 0 bases, and 12 bases lay in between. This CDR3 spans 15 amino acids. CDR3 protein: CASSPPGLAKNIQYF. In DNA, the CDR3 is TGTGCCAGCAGCCCACCGGGACTAGCCAAAAACATTCAGTACTTC.

This clonotype was observed many times. The chain carries TRBV4-2 and TRBJ2-7, with TRBD1 matching over 7 bases. The CDR3 contains 13 residues. With V trimmed by 6 bases and J by 2 bases, 4 bases remained unmatched. Germline lookup yields CDR1 LGHNA and CDR2 YNFKEQ. In DNA, the CDR3 is TGTGCCAGCAGTGACAGGGACCCCTACGAGCAGTACTTC. This gives the protein CASSDRDPYEQYF.

Many counts were recorded for this clonotype. The J gene is TRBJ1-2, the V gene TRBV19; the D is unclear. Between the trimmed V and J ends, which lost 7 bases and 2 bases, there was a span of 11 bases. The length of the CDR3 is 13 residues. Germline V lookup: CDR1 LNHDA, CDR2 SQIVND (reference sequence). The CDR3 DNA reads as TGTGCCAGTAATGAGGGAATGAACTATGGCTACACCTTC. It encodes CASNEGMNYGYTF.

Many counts were recorded for this clonotype. The chain joins TRBV7-6 to TRBJ1-2; D may be TRBD1 (6 bases). Trimming removed 2 bases at V and 1 base at J, with 17 bases between. The CDR3 is 17 residues long. Germline V CDR1 and CDR2: SGHVS, FNYEAQ. The CDR3 DNA follows: TGTGCCAGCAGCTTATCGGCTGGGGGGCGGTTTAACTATGGCTACACCTTC. Encoded protein: CASSLSAGGRFNYGYTF. Drawing the rest from reference TRBV7-6 and TRBJ1-2, the complete variable domain is GAGVSQSPRYKVTKRGQDVALRCDPISGHVSLYWYRQALGQGPEFLTYFNYEAQQDKSGLPNDRFSAERPEGSISTLTIQRTEQRDSAMYRCASSLSAGGRFNYGYTFGSGTRLTVV.

This clonotype was found many times. This rearrangement joins TRBV5-1 to TRBJ2-2; 7 nucleotides agree with TRBD1. CDR1 and CDR2 (germline): SGHRS, YFSETQ. The V gene end was trimmed by 0 bases and the J gene end by 2 bases; junction bases not matched to a gene: 10. The CDR3 is 18 residues long. The CDR3 reads CASSLDQQGLSNTGELFF. The CDR3 coding sequence is TGCGCCAGCAGCTTGGACCAACAGGGGCTGTCCAACACCGGGGAGCTGTTTTTT.

This clonotype is termed medium-sized (0.01 to 0.1%). This chain uses TRBV7-9 with TRBJ2-1; 12 bases line up with TRBD2. Trimming cost V 5 bases and J 6 bases; bases outside gene matches: 14. The CDR3 runs to 18 residues. From germline, CDR1 is SEHNR and CDR2 FQNEAQ (reference sequence). The CDR3 loop reads CASSLSWLAGGLGNEQFF. The CDR3 DNA reads as TGTGCCAGCAGCCTAAGCTGGCTAGCGGGAGGGCTGGGCAATGAGCAGTTCTTC.